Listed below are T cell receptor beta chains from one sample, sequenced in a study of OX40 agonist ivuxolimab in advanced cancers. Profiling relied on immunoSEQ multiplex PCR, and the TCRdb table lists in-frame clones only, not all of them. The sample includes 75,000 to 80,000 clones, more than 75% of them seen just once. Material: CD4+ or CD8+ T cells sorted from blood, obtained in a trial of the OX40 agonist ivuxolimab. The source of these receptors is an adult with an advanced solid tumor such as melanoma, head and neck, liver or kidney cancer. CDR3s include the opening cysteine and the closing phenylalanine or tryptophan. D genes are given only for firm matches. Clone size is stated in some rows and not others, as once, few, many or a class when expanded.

CASSTRTGGTEAFF,TGTGCCAGCAGTACCCGGACAGGGGGCACTGAAGCTTTCTTT,TRBV6-5,TRBJ1-1,TRBD1,.
CASSRAGGVTSTDTQYF,TGTGCCAGTAGTAGGGCGGGGGGCGTTACTAGCACAGATACGCAGTATTTT,TRBV19,TRBJ2-3,TRBD2,.
CASSPQGLNTEAFF,TGCGCCAGCAGCCCACAGGGGTTGAACACTGAAGCTTTCTTT,TRBV5-1,TRBJ1-1,TRBD1,.
CASSLQSSSWETQYF,TGTGCCAGCAGCTTACAATCCTCTAGTTGGGAGACCCAGTACTTC,TRBV7-3,TRBJ2-5,.,.
CSVLFQGRNQPQHF,TGCAGCGTTTTGTTCCAGGGTCGCAATCAGCCCCAGCATTTT,TRBV29-1,TRBJ1-5,.,few
CASSTGGLLSYGYTF,TGTGCCAGCTCGACAGGGGGCCTTCTAAGCTATGGCTACACCTTC,TRBV28,TRBJ1-2,TRBD1,.
CASSQDLPRGPSSNTEAFF,TGCGCCAGCAGCCAAGATCTTCCCAGGGGGCCATCATCGAACACTGAAGCTTTCTTT,TRBV4-3,TRBJ1-1,TRBD1,.
CASREQGSDEQFF,TGCGCCAGCAGGGAGCAGGGGTCGGATGAGCAGTTCTTC,TRBV5-1,TRBJ2-1,.,once
CASSPSGRQETQYF,TGTGCCAGCAGTCCCTCAGGGAGGCAAGAGACCCAGTACTTC,TRBV27,TRBJ2-5,.,once
CASSLGPSLNTEAFF,TGCGCCAGCAGCTTGGGTCCCAGCCTGAACACTGAAGCTTTCTTT,TRBV5-1,TRBJ1-1,.,.
CASSESVGSYNEQFF,TGCGCCAGCAGTGAGTCTGTAGGCTCCTACAATGAGCAGTTCTTC,TRBV10-1,TRBJ2-1,.,once
CASSSFYEQYF,TGTGCCAGCAGCTCCTTCTACGAGCAGTACTTC,TRBV7-8,TRBJ2-7,.,.
CSVEEGAYYGYTF,TGCAGCGTTGAAGAGGGGGCATACTATGGCTACACCTTC,TRBV29-1,TRBJ1-2,.,.
CASSQTGTATGELFF,TGTGCCAGCAGCCAGACCGGGACAGCGACCGGGGAGCTGTTTTTT,TRBV28,TRBJ2-2,TRBD1,.
CASSPGQGASSFF,TGTGCCAGCTCACCGGGACAGGGGGCCTCGTCTTTCTTT,TRBV18,TRBJ1-1,TRBD1,.
CASSTRGVEQYF,TGTGCCAGCAGCACGAGGGGGGTCGAGCAGTACTTC,TRBV21-1,TRBJ2-7,.,.
CASSRVGNTIYF,TGTGCCAGCAGCAGGGTTGGAAACACCATATATTTT,TRBV2,TRBJ1-3,.,.
CASSRDFFSGNTIYF,TGTGCCAGCAGCAGGGACTTTTTCTCTGGAAACACCATATATTTT,TRBV7-9,TRBJ1-3,.,.
CASSLVGQPEETQYF,TGCGCCAGCAGCTTGGTGGGGCAGCCAGAAGAGACCCAGTACTTC,TRBV5-1,TRBJ2-5,.,.
CAIREGQDYNSPLHF,TGTGCCATCAGGGAAGGTCAGGATTATAATTCACCCCTCCACTTT,TRBV10-3,TRBJ1-6,.,.
CASSSGQDNYGYTF,TGTGCCAGCAGCTCCGGACAGGATAACTATGGCTACACCTTC,TRBV5-4,TRBJ1-2,TRBD1,.
CAWSRGGMYEQYF,TGTGCCTGGAGTCGGGGGGGCATGTACGAGCAGTACTTC,TRBV30,TRBJ2-7,TRBD2,few
CATSRGHGLAGGPYYTYEQYF,TGTGCCACCAGCAGGGGTCATGGACTAGCGGGAGGGCCGTATTATACTTACGAGCAGTACTTC,TRBV15,TRBJ2-7,TRBD2,.